Listed below are T cell receptor beta chains from one sample, sequenced in a study of T-cell memory formation after mild COVID-19. Using its own MiXCR run on the 5' RACE reads, TCRdb lists one record per CDR3 protein. The repertoire holds 350,000 to 400,000 distinct CDR3 sequences, with about an eighth as singletons. The source material was PBMCs or a T cell subset sorted from them (not recorded which). The receptor set was obtained from a man aged 18 to 29 who had mild COVID-19 (a few samples of this study predate the infection). Cell type and time point are not known. Each CDR3 is given with its conserved first and last residue. The order of the fields is J gene, clone size, V gene, D gene, CDR3 protein, CDR3 DNA. The D gene is left open where the match is weak. Clone size is stated in some rows and not others, as once, few, many or a class when expanded.

j_call: TRBJ2-5
clone_size: .
v_call: TRBV20-1
d_call: .
cdr3_aa: CSAAPGPKETQYF
cdr3_nt: TGCAGTGCCGCCCCGGGACCGAAAGAGACCCAGTACTTC

j_call: TRBJ1-2
clone_size: few
v_call: TRBV12-3/TRBV12-4
d_call: .
cdr3_aa: CASTAGSPYGYTF
cdr3_nt: TGTGCCAGCACTGCCGGGAGTCCCTATGGCTACACCTTC

j_call: TRBJ2-7
clone_size: .
v_call: TRBV6-2/TRBV6-3
d_call: .
cdr3_aa: CASSSGAEQYF
cdr3_nt: TGTGCCAGCAGTTCGGGAGCCGAGCAGTACTTC

j_call: TRBJ2-1
clone_size: .
v_call: TRBV6-2/TRBV6-3
d_call: TRBD2
cdr3_aa: CASTRLAGAKDEQFF
cdr3_nt: TGTGCCAGCACCCGACTAGCGGGGGCTAAGGATGAGCAGTTCTTC

j_call: TRBJ2-5
clone_size: .
v_call: TRBV5-4
d_call: TRBD2
cdr3_aa: CASSDRLAGGQYQETQYF
cdr3_nt: TGTGCCAGCAGCGACAGACTAGCGGGGGGGCAGTACCAAGAGACCCAGTACTTC

j_call: TRBJ2-3
clone_size: few
v_call: TRBV6-2/TRBV6-3
d_call: TRBD2
cdr3_aa: CASSPRPSLAGKDQQYF
cdr3_nt: TGTGCCAGCAGCCCTCGGCCATCTCTAGCGGGGAAGGACCAGCAGTATTTT

j_call: TRBJ1-1
clone_size: .
v_call: TRBV5-1
d_call: .
cdr3_aa: CASSFEGEDEAFF
cdr3_nt: TGCGCCAGCAGCTTCGAGGGGGAGGATGAAGCTTTCTTT

j_call: TRBJ2-1
clone_size: .
v_call: TRBV9
d_call: TRBD1
cdr3_aa: CASSHTGTGYTNEQFF
cdr3_nt: TGTGCCAGCAGCCATACCGGGACAGGGTATACCAATGAGCAGTTCTTC

j_call: TRBJ2-6
clone_size: .
v_call: TRBV7-6
d_call: .
cdr3_aa: CASSTLGANVLTF
cdr3_nt: TGTGCCAGCAGCACCCTTGGGGCCAACGTCCTGACTTTC

j_call: TRBJ1-1
clone_size: .
v_call: TRBV6-5
d_call: .
cdr3_aa: CASSSGVGARAFF
cdr3_nt: TGTGCCAGCAGTTCGGGAGTAGGGGCGAGAGCTTTCTTT

j_call: TRBJ2-7
clone_size: .
v_call: TRBV7-2
d_call: TRBD2
cdr3_aa: CASSQTSGGPYEQYF
cdr3_nt: TGTGCCAGCAGCCAGACTAGCGGGGGACCTTACGAGCAGTACTTC

j_call: TRBJ2-7
clone_size: .
v_call: TRBV12-3/TRBV12-4
d_call: TRBD1
cdr3_aa: CASSQGQGVSGEQYF
cdr3_nt: TGTGCCAGCAGCCAGGGACAGGGAGTTTCCGGGGAGCAGTACTTC

j_call: TRBJ2-5
clone_size: .
v_call: TRBV2
d_call: .
cdr3_aa: CASSEGLAPQETQYF
cdr3_nt: TGTGCCAGCAGTGAAGGATTAGCCCCCCAAGAGACCCAGTACTTC

j_call: TRBJ2-3
clone_size: few
v_call: TRBV24-1
d_call: TRBD2
cdr3_aa: CATSDIAGGISTDTQYF
cdr3_nt: TGTGCCACCAGTGATATAGCGGGGGGAATTAGCACAGATACGCAGTATTTT

j_call: TRBJ2-1
clone_size: .
v_call: TRBV5-1
d_call: TRBD2
cdr3_aa: CASSLSRGGVYNEQFF
cdr3_nt: TGCGCCAGCAGCTTGTCTCGCGGGGGGGTTTACAATGAGCAGTTCTTC

j_call: TRBJ1-1
clone_size: few
v_call: TRBV4-3
d_call: .
cdr3_aa: CASSQESGRQAFF
cdr3_nt: TGCGCCAGCAGCCAAGAGAGTGGGCGCCAAGCTTTCTTT

j_call: TRBJ1-5
clone_size: few
v_call: TRBV10-3
d_call: TRBD1
cdr3_aa: CAVGDRAQQPQHF
cdr3_nt: TGTGCCGTCGGGGACAGGGCCCAACAGCCCCAGCATTTT